This TCR beta chain was observed in a study of T cell responses to AZD1222 COVID-19 vaccine. Points from the study as a whole: White British donors predominated, females outnumbered males, and clonal diversity was possibly underestimated. Among vaccine-associated CD4 TCRs, coverage spanned spike, with dominance at 160-218 and 743-854. Nearly half of spike-specific TCRs reportedly target unmutated variant regions.

To note about this clone: Its antigen is not identified.

Here immunoSEQ multiplex PCR was the method, and the copy in TCRdb shows in-frame clones only, minus some. Among over 150,000 clones listed, almost 90% were seen once. The CDR3 runs to 15 residues. V dropped 1 base and J dropped 5 bases, with 14 bases sitting between them. In germline, CDR1 is LGHDT, CDR2 YNNKEL (reference sequence). The sequence came from an adult in good health. The specimen comprised peripheral blood, sampled on day 0 of AZD1222 vaccination. This chain connects TRBV3-1 (or the pseudogene TRBV3-2) to TRBJ1-2; possible D gene TRBD1, 5 bases. CDR3 in DNA: TGTGCCAGCAGCCAAGGGTCGGGGGATCGGTATGGCTACACCTTC. It is translated as CASSQGSGDRYGYTF.